A single T cell receptor beta chain is shown here with its context. Its specificity is unknown. This sample is drawn from a study of T cell responses to AZD1222 COVID-19 vaccine. Study-level points and caveats: Only five or six AZD1222 recipients were seropositive at baseline. Mostly white British, mostly female donors; authors suggested clonal diversity may be underestimated. Rises in breadth and depth of Spike-specific TCRs came after two AZD1222 doses.

Germline trimming cut 6 bases from V and 2 bases from J; bases unmatched to any gene: 6. The V gene's germline CDR1 is SEHNR and CDR2 FQNEAQ (reference sequence). This CDR3 is built from 15 residues. Measured with immunoSEQ multiplex PCR; TCRdb has only the in-frame clones, and not every one. The sample lists over 85,000 clones, roughly 92% occurring once. Investigators merged groups given second doses at roughly 4 or roughly 12 weeks. The TCR sequence derives from an adult who received the AZD1222 COVID-19 vaccine. The chain uses TRBV7-9 and TRBJ2-1, with 8 bases identical to TRBD2. The starting material was peripheral blood, obtained 28 days after the second AZD1222 dose. The CDR3 DNA follows: TGTGCCAGCAGAACACTAGCGGCCACCTACAATGAGCAGTTCTTC. Protein product: CASRTLAATYNEQFF.